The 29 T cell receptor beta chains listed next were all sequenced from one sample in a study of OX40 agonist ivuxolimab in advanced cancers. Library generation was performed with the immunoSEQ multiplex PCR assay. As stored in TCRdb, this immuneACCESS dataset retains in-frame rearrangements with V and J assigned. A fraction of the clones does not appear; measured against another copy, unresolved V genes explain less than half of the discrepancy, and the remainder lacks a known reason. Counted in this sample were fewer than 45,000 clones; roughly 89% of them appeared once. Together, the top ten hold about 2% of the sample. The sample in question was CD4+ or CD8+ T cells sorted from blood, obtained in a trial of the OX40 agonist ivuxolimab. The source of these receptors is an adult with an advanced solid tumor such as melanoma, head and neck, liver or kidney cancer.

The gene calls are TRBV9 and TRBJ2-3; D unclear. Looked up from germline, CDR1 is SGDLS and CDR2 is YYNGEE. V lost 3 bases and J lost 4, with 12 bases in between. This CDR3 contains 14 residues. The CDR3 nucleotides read TGTGCCAGCAGCGCCCTCCCCCGCTCAGATACGCAGTATTTT. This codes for CASSALPRSDTQYF.

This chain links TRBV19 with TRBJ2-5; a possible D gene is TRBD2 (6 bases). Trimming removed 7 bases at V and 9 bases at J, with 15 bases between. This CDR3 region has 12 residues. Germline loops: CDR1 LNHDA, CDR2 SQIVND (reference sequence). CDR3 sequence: CASKGGARAQYF. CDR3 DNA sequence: TGTGCCAGTAAGGGCGGGGCACGGGCCCAGTACTTC.

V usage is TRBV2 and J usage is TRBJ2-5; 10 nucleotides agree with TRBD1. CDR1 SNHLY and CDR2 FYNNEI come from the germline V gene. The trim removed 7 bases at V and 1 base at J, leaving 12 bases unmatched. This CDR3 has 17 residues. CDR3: CASTGDRGGDIQETQYF. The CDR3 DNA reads TGTGCCAGCACCGGGGACAGGGGAGGGGATATCCAAGAGACCCAGTACTTC.

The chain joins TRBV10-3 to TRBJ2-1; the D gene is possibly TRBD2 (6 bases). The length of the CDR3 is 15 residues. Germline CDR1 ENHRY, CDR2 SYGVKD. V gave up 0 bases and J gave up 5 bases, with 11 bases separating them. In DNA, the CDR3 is TGTGCCATCAGTGAGTCGGCGGGGTCCCACAATGAGCAGTTCTTC. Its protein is CAISESAGSHNEQFF.

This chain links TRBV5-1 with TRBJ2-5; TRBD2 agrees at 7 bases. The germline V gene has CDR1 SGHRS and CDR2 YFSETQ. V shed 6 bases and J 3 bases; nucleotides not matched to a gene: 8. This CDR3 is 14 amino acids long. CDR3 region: CASNPSGGKETQYF. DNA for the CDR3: TGCGCCAGCAACCCTAGCGGTGGGAAAGAGACCCAGTACTTC.

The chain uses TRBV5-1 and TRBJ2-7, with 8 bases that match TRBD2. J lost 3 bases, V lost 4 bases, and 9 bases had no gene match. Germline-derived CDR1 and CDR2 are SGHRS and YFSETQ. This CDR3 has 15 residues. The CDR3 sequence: CASSLPGSGDYEQYF. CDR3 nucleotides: TGCGCCAGCAGCCTCCCGGGTAGCGGGGACTACGAGCAGTACTTC.

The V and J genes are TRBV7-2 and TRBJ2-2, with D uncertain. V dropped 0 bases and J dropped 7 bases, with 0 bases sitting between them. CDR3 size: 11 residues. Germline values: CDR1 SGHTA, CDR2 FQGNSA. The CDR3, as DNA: TGTGCCAGCAGCTTAGCCGGGGAGCTGTTTTTT. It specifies CASSLAGELFF.

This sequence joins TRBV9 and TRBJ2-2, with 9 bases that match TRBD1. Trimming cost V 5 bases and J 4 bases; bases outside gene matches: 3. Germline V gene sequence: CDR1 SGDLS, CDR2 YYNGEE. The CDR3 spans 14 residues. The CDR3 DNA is TGTGCCAGCAGGGGACAGGGAGGCACCGGGGAGCTGTTTTTT. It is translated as CASRGQGGTGELFF.

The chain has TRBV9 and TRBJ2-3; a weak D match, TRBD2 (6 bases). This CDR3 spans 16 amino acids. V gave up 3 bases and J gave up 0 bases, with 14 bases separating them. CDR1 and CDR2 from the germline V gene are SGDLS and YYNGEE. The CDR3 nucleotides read TGTGCCAGCAGCGCGTATAGCGGCCGTAGCACAGATACGCAGTATTTT. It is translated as CASSAYSGRSTDTQYF.

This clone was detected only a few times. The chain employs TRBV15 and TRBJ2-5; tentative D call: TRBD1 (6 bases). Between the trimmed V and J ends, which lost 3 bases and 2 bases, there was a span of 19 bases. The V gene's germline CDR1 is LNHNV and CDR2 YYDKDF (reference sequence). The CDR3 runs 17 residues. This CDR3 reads CATSSPGHRSSQETQYF. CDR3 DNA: TGTGCCACCAGCAGTCCGGGACACCGTAGTTCACAAGAGACCCAGTACTTC.

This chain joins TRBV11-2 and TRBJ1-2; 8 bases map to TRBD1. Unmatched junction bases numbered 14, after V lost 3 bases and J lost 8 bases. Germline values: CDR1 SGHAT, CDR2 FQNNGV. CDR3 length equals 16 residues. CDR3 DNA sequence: TGTGCCAGCAGCTTGACCGGACAGGGTAGGCTGGGGGGCTACACCTTC. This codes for CASSLTGQGRLGGYTF.

The CDR3 DNA sequence: TGCGCCAGCACCTCGGCGGGGCAGGGCACAGATACGCAGTATTTT. Translation: CASTSAGQGTDTQYF. This chain uses TRBV5-1 with TRBJ2-3; D may be TRBD2 (6 bases). Germline CDR1 SGHRS, CDR2 YFSETQ. The CDR3 is 15 residues long. The ends were cut back, 6 bases at V and 1 base at J, with 15 bases in the middle.

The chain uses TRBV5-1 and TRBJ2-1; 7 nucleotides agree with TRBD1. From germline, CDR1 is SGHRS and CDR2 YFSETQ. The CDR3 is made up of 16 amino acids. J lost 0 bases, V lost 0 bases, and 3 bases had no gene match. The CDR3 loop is CASSLEGAASYNEQFF. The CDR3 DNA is TGCGCCAGCAGCTTGGAGGGGGCGGCCTCCTACAATGAGCAGTTCTTC.

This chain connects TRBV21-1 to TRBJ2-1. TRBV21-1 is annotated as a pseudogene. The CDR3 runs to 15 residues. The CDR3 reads CASSKEGSSYNEQFF. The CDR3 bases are TGTGCCAGCAGCAAAGAGGGATCTAGCTACAATGAGCAGTTCTTC.

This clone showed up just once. The CDR3 is CASGQDGQGYGYTF. The CDR3 DNA follows: TGTGCCAGCGGACAGGACGGGCAGGGGTATGGCTACACCTTC. The J gene is TRBJ1-2, the V gene TRBV5-4; the match to TRBD1 covers 7 bases. Germline values: CDR1 SGHNT, CDR2 YYREEE (reference sequence). Trimming cost V 7 bases and J 5 bases; bases outside gene matches: 11. The CDR3 loop spans 14 amino acids.

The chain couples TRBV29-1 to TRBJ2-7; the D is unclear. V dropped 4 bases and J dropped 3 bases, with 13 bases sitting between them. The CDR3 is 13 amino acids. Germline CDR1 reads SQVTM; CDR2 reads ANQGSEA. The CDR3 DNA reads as TGCAGCGTTGCCCGGCAAACCCGCTACGAGCAGTACTTC. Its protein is CSVARQTRYEQYF.

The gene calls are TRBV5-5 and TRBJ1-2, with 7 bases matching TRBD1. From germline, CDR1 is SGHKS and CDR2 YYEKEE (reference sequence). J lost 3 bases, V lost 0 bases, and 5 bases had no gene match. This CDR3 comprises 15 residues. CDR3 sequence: CASSLATGNHYGYTF. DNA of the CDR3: TGTGCCAGCAGCTTGGCGACAGGGAATCACTATGGCTACACCTTC. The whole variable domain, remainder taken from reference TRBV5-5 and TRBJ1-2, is DAGVTQSPTHLIKTRGQQVTLRCSPISGHKSVSWYQQVLGQGPQFIFQYYEKEERGRGNFPDRFSARQFPNYSSELNVNALLLGDSALYLCASSLATGNHYGYTFGSGTRLTVV.

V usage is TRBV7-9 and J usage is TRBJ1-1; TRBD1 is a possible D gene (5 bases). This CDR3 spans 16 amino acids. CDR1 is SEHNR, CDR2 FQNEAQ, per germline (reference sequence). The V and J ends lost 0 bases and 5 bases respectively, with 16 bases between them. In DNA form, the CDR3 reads TGTGCCAGCAGCTTAGCCGACGGACAAGGCCGAACTGAAGCTTTCTTT. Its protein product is CASSLADGQGRTEAFF.

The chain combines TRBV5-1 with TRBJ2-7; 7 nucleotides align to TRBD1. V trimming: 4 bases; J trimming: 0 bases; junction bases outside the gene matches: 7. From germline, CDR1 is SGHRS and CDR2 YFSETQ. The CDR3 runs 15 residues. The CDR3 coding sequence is TGCGCCAGCAGCACTGACAGGGTTCTCTCCTACGAGCAGTACTTC. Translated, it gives CASSTDRVLSYEQYF.

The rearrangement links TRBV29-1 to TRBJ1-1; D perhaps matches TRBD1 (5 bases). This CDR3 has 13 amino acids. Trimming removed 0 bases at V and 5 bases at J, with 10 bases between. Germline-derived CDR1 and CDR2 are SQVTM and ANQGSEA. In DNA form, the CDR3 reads TGCAGCGTTGAAGATTATAGACAGACTGAAGCTTTCTTT. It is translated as CSVEDYRQTEAFF.

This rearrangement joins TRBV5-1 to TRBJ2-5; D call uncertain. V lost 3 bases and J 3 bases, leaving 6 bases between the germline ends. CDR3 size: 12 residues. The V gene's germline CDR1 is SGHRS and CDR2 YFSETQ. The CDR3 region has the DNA TGCGCCAGCAGCTATAGGGAAGAGACCCAGTACTTC. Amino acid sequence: CASSYREETQYF. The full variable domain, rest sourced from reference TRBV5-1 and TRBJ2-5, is KAGVTQTPRYLIKTRGQQVTLSCSPISGHRSVSWYQQTPGQGLQFLFEYFSETQRNKGNFPGRFSGRQFSNSRSEMNVSTLELGDSALYLCASSYREETQYFGPGTRLLVL.

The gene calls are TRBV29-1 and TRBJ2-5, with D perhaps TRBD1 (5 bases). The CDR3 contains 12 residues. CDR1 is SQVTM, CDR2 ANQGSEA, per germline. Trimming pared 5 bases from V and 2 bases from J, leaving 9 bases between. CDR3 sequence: CSVSQGQETQYF. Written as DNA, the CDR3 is TGCAGCGTTTCCCAGGGACAAGAGACCCAGTACTTC.

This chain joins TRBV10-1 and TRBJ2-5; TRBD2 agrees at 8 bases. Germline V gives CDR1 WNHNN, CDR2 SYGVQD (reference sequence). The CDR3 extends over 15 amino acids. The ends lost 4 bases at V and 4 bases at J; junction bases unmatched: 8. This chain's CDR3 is CASSAERERLETQYF. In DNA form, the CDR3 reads TGCGCCAGCAGTGCGGAGCGGGAGAGGTTAGAGACCCAGTACTTC.

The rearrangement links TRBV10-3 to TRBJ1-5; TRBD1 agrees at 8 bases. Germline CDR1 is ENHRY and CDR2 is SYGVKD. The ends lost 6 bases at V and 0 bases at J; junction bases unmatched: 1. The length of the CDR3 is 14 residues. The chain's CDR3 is CAIRTGDSNQPQHF. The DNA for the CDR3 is TGTGCCATCAGGACAGGGGATAGCAATCAGCCCCAGCATTTT.

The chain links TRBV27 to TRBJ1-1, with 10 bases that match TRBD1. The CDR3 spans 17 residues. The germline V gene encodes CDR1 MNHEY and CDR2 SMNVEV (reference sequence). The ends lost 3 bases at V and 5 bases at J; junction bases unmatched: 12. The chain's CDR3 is CASSFRQGATMVTEAFF. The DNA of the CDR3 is TGTGCCAGCAGTTTCAGACAGGGGGCAACTATGGTAACTGAAGCTTTCTTT.

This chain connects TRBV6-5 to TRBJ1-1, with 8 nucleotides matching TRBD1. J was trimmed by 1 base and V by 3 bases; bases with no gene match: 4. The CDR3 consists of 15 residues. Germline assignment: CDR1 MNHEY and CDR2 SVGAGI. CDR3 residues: CASSYRGQANTEAFF. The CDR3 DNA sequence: TGTGCCAGCAGTTATAGGGGACAGGCGAACACTGAAGCTTTCTTT.

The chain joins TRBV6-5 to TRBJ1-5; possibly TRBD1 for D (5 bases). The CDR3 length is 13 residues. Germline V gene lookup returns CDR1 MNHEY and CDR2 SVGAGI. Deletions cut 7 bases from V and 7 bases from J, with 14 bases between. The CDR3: CASTNRGGQPQHF. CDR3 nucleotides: TGTGCCAGCACCAATAGGGGAGGGCAGCCCCAGCATTTT.

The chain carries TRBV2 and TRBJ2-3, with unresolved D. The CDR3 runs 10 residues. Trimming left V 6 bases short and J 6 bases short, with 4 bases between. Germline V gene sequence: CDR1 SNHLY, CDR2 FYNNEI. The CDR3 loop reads CASRGDTQYF. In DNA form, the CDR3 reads TGTGCCAGCAGGGGGGATACGCAGTATTTT.

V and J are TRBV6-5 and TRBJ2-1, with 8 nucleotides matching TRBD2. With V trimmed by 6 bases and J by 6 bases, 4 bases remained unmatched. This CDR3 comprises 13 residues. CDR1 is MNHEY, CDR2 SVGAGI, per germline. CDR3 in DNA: TGTGCCAGCAGCGGACTAGCTGGCAATGAGCAGTTCTTC. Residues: CASSGLAGNEQFF.